The entry that follows covers one TCR beta chain sequence. Sample time point: newly diagnosed GD, antithyroid drugs for less than 3 months. PBMCs provided the RNA from which the TCR library was made. These data come from a study of regulatory T cells in long-lasting Graves disease. HTBI primers from iRepertoire and Arm-PCR of CDR3 regions yielded the TCR beta libraries. Using its own MiXCR run on the multiplex PCR reads, TCRdb lists one record per CDR3 protein. The table records 450,000 to 650,000 distinct CDR3 sequences, around 15% of them present only once. This same sample was also taken into another study, of T cells in Graves' hyperthyroidism and ophthalmopathy.

The receptor was derived from a woman aged 35 to 60 with Graves disease. The sequenced sample was peripheral blood mononuclear cells (PBMCs), obtained at new diagnosis, from a patient treated with antithyroid drugs.

In DNA form, the CDR3 reads TGTGCCAGCAGTTGGACTTGGACAAAAGAGACCCAGTACTTC. Amino acid sequence: CASSWTWTKETQYF. The chain uses TRBV7-2 and TRBJ2-5, with D perhaps TRBD1 or TRBD2 (5 bases each). Germline V gives CDR1 SGHTA, CDR2 FQGNSA. Trimming took off 6 bases at V and 3 bases at J, with 14 bases between the two ends. The CDR3 contains 14 residues.